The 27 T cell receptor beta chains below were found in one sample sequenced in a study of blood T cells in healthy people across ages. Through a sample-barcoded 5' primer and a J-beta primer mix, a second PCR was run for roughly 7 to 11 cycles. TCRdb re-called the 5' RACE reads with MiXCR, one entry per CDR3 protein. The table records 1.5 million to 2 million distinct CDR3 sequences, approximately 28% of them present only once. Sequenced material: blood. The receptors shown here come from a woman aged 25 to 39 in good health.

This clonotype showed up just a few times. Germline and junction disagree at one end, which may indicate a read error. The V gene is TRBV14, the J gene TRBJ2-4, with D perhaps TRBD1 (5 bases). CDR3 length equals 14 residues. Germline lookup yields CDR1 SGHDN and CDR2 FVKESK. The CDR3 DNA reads TGTGCCAACAGCGAAGGGGCCCTCAAAAACATTCAGTACTTC. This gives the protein CANSEGALKNIQYF.

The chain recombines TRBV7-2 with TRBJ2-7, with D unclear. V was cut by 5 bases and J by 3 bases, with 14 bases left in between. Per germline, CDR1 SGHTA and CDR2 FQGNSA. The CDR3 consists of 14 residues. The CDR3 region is CASSLTVLFYEQYF. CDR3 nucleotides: TGTGCCAGCAGCCTGACCGTCTTATTCTACGAGCAGTACTTC.

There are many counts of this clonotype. DNA for the CDR3: TGTGCCAGCAGTTTACGACACCCCTCCTACGAGCAGTACTTC. Translated: CASSLRHPSYEQYF. The chain recombines TRBV12-3 or TRBV12-4 with TRBJ2-7; no clear D gene. Trimming left V 2 bases short and J 0 bases short, with 8 bases between. The CDR3 has 14 residues.

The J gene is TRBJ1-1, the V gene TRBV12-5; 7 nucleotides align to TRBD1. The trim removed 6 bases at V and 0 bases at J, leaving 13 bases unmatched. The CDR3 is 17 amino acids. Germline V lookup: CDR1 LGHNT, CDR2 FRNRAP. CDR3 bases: TGTGCTAGTGGAACTACAACAGGGGAGGTGATGAACACTGAAGCTTTCTTT. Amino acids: CASGTTTGEVMNTEAFF.

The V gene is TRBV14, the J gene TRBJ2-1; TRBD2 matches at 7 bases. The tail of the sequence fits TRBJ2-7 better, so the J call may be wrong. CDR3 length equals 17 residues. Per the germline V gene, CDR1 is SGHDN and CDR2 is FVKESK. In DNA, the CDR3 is TGTGCCAGCAGCCAAAGATGGGGCGGGAGCTCCTACAATGAGCAGTACTTC. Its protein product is CASSQRWGGSSYNEQYF.

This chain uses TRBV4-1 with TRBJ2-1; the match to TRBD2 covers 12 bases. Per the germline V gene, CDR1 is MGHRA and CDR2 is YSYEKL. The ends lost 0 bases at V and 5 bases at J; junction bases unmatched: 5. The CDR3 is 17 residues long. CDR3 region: CASSQDSASGGDNEQFF. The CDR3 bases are TGCGCCAGCAGCCAAGACTCGGCTAGCGGGGGGGACAATGAGCAGTTCTTC.

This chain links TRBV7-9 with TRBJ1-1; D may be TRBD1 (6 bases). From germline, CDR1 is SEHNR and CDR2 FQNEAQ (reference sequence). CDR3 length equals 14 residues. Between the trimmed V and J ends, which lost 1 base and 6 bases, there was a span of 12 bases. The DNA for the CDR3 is TGTGCCAGCAGCTTAGTTGGGGGGCAGCCTGAAGCTTTCTTT. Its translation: CASSLVGGQPEAFF.

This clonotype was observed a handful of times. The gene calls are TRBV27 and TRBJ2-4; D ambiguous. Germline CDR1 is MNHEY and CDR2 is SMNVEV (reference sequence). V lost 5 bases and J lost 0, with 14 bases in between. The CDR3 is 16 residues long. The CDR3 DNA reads TGTGCCAGCAGTCCTCAGGTTGCCCGAGCCAAAAACATTCAGTACTTC. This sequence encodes CASSPQVARAKNIQYF.

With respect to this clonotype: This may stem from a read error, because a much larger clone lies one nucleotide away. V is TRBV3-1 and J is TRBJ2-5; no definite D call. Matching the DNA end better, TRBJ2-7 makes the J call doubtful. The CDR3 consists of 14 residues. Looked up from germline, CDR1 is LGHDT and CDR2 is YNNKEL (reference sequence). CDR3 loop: CASSQGNTNYEQYF. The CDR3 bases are TGTGCCAGCAGCCAAGGTAACACAAACTACGAGCAGTACTTC.

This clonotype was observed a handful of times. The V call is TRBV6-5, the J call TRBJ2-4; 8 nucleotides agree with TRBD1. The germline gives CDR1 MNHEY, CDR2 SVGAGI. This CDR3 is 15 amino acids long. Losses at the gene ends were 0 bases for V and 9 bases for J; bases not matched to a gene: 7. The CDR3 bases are TGTGCCAGCAGTTACTCGGCAGGGGGCTTGCCCATTCAGTACTTC. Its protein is CASSYSAGGLPIQYF.

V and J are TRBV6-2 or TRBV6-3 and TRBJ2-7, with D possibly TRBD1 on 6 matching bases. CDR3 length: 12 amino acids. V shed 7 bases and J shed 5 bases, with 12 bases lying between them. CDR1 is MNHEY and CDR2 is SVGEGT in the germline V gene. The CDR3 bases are TGTGCCAGCACCCATAAGGGGGACGAGCAGTACTTC. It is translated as CASTHKGDEQYF.

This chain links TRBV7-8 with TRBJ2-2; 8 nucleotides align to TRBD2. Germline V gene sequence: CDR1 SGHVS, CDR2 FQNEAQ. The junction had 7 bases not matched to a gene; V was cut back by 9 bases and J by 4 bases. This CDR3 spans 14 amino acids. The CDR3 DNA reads TGTGCCAGTAAGCGGGAGACGGGCACCGGGGAGCTGTTTTTT. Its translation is CASKRETGTGELFF.

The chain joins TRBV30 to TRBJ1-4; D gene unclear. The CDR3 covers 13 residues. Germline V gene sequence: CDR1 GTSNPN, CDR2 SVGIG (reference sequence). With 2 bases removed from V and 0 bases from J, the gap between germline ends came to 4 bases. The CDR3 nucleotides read TGTGCCTGGAGTAAGGCAACTAATGAAAAACTGTTTTTT. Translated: CAWSKATNEKLFF.

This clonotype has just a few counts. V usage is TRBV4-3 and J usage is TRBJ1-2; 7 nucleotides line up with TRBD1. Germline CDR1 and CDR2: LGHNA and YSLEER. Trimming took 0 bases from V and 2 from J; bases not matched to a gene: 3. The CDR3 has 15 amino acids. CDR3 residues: CASSQEETGNYGYTF. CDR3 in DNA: TGCGCCAGCAGCCAAGAAGAGACAGGGAACTATGGCTACACCTTC.

The CDR3 sequence is CASRSSDRGPGQPQHF. The CDR3 DNA sequence: TGTGCCAGCAGATCAAGCGACAGGGGGCCCGGTCAGCCCCAGCATTTT. J is TRBJ1-5 and V is TRBV6-6; the match to TRBD1 covers 10 bases. This CDR3 is 16 amino acids long. The V gene end was trimmed by 6 bases and the J gene end by 6 bases; junction bases not matched to a gene: 11. Germline V gives CDR1 MNHNY, CDR2 SVGAGI (reference sequence).

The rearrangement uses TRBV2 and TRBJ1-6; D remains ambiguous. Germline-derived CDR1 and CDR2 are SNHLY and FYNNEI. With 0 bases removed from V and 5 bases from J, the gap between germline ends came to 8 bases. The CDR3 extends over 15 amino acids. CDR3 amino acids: CASSEALRNNSPLHF. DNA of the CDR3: TGTGCCAGCAGTGAAGCGCTCCGGAATAATTCACCCCTCCACTTT.

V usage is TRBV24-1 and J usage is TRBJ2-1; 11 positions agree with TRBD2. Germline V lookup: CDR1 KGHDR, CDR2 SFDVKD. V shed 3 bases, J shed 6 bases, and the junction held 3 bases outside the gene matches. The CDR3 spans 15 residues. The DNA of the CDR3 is TGTGCCACCAGTGATGGGACTAGCGGTCGCAATGAGCAGTTCTTC. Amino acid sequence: CATSDGTSGRNEQFF.

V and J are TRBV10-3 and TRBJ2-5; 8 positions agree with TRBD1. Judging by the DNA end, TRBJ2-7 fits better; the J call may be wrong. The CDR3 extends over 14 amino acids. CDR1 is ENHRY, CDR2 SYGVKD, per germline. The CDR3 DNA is TGTGCCATCAGGGATAGGACAGGGATCGACGAGCAGTACTTC. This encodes CAIRDRTGIDEQYF.

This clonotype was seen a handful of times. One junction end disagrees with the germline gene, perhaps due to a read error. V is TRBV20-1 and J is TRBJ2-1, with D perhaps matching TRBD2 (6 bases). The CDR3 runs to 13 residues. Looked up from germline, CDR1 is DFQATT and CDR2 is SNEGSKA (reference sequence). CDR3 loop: CSARAGPVSEQFF. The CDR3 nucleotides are TGCAGTGCCAGAGCGGGCCCCGTTAGTGAGCAGTTCTTC.

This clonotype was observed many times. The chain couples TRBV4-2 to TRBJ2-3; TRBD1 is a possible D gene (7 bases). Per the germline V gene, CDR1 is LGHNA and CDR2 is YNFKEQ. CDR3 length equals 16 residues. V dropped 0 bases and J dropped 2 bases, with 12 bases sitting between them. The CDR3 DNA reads TGTGCCAGCAGCCAAGAGGAGGGACAGCCCACAGATACGCAGTATTTT. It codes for CASSQEEGQPTDTQYF.

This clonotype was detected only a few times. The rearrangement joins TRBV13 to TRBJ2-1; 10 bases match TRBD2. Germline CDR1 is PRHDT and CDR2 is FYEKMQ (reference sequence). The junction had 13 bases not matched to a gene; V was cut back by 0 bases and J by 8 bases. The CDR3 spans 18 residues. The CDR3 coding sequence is TGTGCCAGCAGCTTAGGGTCCAGCTCCAGCGGGAGGGCCTATGAGCAGTTCTTC. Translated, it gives CASSLGSSSSGRAYEQFF.

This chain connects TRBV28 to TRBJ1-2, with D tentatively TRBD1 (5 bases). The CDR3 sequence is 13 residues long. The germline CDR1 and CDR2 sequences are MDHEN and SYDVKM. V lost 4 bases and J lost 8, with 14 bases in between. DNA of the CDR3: TGTGCCAGCAGTTCACACACAGGCCCCGGCTACACCTTC. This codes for CASSSHTGPGYTF.

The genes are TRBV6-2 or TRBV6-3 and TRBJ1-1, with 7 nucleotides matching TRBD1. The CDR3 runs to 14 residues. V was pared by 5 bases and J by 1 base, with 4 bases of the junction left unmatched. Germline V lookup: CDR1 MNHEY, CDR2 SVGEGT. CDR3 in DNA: TGTGCCAGCAGTCGGGACAGTAGGAACACTGAAGCTTTCTTT. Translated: CASSRDSRNTEAFF.

CDR3 amino acids: CASSLDEVLYGYTF. The CDR3 bases are TGCGCCAGCAGCTTGGATGAGGTCCTCTATGGCTACACCTTC. The genes are TRBV5-1 and TRBJ1-2; D is ambiguous. Trimming left V 0 bases short and J 4 bases short, with 10 bases between. Germline CDR1 SGHRS, CDR2 YFSETQ. CDR3 length: 14 amino acids.

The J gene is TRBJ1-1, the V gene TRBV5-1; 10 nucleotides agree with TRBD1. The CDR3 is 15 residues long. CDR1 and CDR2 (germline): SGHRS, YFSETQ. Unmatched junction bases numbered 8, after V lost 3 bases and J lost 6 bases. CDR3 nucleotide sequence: TGCGCCAGCAGCTCCGGGACAGGGGCCGGGGCTGAAGCTTTCTTT. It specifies CASSSGTGAGAEAFF.

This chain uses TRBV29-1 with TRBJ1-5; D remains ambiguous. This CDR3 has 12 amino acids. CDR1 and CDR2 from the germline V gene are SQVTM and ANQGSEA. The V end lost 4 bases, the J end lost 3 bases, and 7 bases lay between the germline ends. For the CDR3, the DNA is TGCAGCGTTGGAGGGAACAATCAGCCCCAGCATTTT. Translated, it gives CSVGGNNQPQHF.

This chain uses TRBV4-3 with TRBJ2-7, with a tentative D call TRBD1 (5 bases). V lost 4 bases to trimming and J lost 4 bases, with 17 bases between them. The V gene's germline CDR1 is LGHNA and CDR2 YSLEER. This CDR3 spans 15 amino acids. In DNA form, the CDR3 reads TGCGCCAGCAGCCCTCAGTCAGGGAACGGGTACGAGCAGTACTTC. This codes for CASSPQSGNGYEQYF.